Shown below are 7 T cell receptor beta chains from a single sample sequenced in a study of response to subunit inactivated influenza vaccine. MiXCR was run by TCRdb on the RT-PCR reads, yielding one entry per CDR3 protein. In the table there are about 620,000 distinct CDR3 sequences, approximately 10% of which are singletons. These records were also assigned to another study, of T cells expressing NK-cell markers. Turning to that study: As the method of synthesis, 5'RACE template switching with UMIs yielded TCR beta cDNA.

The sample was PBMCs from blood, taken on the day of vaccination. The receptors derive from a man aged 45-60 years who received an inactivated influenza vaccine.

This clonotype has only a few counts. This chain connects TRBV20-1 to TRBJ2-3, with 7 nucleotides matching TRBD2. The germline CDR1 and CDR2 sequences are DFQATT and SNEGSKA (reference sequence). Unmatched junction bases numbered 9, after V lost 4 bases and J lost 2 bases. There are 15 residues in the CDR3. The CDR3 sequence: CSAMEAGSFTDTQYF. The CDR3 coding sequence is TGCAGTGCTATGGAAGCGGGGAGCTTCACAGATACGCAGTATTTT.

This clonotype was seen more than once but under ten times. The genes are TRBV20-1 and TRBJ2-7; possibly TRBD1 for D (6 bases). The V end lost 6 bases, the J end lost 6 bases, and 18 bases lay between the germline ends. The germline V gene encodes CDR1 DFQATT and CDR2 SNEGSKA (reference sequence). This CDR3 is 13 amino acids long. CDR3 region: CSAETGGAAEQYF. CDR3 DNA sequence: TGCAGTGCCGAGACAGGTGGCGCGGCCGAGCAGTACTTC.

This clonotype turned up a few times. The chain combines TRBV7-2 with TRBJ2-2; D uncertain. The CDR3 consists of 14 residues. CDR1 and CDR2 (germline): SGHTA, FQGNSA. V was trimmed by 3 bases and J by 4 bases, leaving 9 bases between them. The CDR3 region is CASSLVKATGELFF. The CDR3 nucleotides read TGTGCCAGCAGCTTGGTTAAAGCCACCGGGGAGCTGTTTTTT.

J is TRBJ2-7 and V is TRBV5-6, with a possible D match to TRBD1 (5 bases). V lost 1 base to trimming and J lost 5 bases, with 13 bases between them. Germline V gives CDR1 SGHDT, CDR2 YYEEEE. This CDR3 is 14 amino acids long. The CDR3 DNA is TGTGCCAGCAGCTTGAACGCAGGGTGGCACGAGCAGTACTTC. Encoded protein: CASSLNAGWHEQYF.

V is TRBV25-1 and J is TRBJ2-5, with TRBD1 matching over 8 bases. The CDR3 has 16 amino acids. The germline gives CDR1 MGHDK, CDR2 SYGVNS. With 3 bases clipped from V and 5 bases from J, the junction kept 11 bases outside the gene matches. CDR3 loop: CASSDITGGASETQYF. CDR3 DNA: TGTGCCAGCAGTGACATTACAGGGGGAGCCAGCGAGACCCAGTACTTC.

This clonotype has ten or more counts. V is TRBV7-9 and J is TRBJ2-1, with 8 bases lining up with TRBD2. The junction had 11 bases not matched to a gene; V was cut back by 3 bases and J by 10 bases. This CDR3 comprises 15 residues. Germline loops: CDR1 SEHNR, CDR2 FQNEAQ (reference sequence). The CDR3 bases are TGTGCCAGCAGCTTTTCTGGCGGGAGGATCATCGAGCAGTTCTTC. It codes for CASSFSGGRIIEQFF.

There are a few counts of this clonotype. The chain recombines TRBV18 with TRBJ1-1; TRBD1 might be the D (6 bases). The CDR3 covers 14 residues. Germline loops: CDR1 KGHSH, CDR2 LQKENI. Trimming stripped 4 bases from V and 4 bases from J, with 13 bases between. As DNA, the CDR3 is TGTGCCAGCTCACGCAGGGAGGGGGGCACTGAAGCTTTCTTT. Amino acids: CASSRREGGTEAFF.